The clone carrying this TCR beta chain was observed a few times. As yet, its antigen is unknown. The data belong to a study of T cell repertoires in cytomegalovirus infection. The wider study: Well-studied HLA-B-restricted CMV epitopes were used in the study alongside recently identified HLA-C-restricted ones. Indications of both CMV infection and matching HLA type were provided by public TCR beta signatures.

Points from the study as a whole: In two of eight donors, the top clonotype was HLA-C-restricted CMV-specific. Carriage of CMV together with the relevant HLA was identifiable through cumulative public TCR beta family frequency.

The CDR3 length is 14 residues. V lost 4 bases and J 1 base, leaving 9 bases between the germline ends. TCRdb processed the reads anew with MiXCR; each CDR3 protein has one entry. The sample contains just over 450,000 distinct CDR3 sequences, roughly 42% of which appear only once. The sequence was obtained from a human donor in good health (CMV status not recorded). Some clones in this sample may be carry-over from other donors' samples. The starting material was cultured PBMCs, obtained from culture after CMV antigen stimulation. The V gene is TRBV12-3 or TRBV12-4, the J gene TRBJ2-3; D uncertain. CDR3 amino acids: CASSSTFRTDTQYF. The CDR3 nucleotides are TGTGCCAGCAGTTCCACCTTCCGCACAGATACGCAGTATTTT.